This T cell receptor beta chain was sequenced in a study of glioma-infiltrating T cells. In regard to this clonotype: The antigen is unknown. A read error may be the cause here, since a much bigger clone is one base away.

Using RNA template, CDR3s of TCR alpha and beta were amplified with iRepertoire arm-PCR. Tissue mRNA or PBMC total RNA, roughly 90-450 ng, went into one-step reverse transcription and amplification. TCRdb reprocessed the multiplex PCR reads via MiXCR and lists one record per CDR3 protein. This table has over 90,000 distinct CDR3 sequences, less than 30% appearing once. Germline loops: CDR1 DFQATT, CDR2 SNEGSKA (reference sequence). This CDR3 is built from 14 residues. Deletions cut 5 bases from V and 2 bases from J, with 15 bases between. Overall study results and limits: Tissue and blood shared very few CDR3 sequences. Non-neoplastic patients had below-expected tissue-blood divergence, while all gliomas exceeded expectation.

Sequencing input: glioma tissue, nonneoplastic brain tissue, or PBMCs (not recorded which). V is TRBV20-1 and J is TRBJ1-2; no firm D call. The source is a human donor with low-grade glioma or glioblastoma, undergoing nonglioma brain surgery, or in good health (not recorded which). CDR3 protein: CSAAPPAENYGYTF. The CDR3 coding sequence is TGCAGTGCTGCCCCTCCGGCAGAAAACTATGGCTACACCTTC.